This T cell receptor (beta chain) was recovered during a study of chemoradiotherapy in HPV16-positive cancers (dated by TCRdb to 2021 to 2024). About the full investigation: Using functional T-cell assays on cells from a couple of HPV16-positive patients, the researchers defined candidate HPV-specific T-cell clones and common TCR motifs. Whether T-cell immunity against the HPV oncoproteins E6 and E7 changes during chemoradiotherapy and whether survival is affected by this immunity were examined in the study. The candidate HPV-specific TCRs and motifs were then tracked in TCR repertoires from 86 patients with HPV-related cancers.

About this clone itself: No cognate antigen has been identified for it. No qualities accompany the bases; no much larger clone lies one base away.

CDR1 and CDR2 are drawn from the germline V gene: SGDLS, YYNGEE. The junction shows trimming of 4 bases on V and 6 bases on J, plus 9 bases between the germline ends. Its CDR3 holds 12 amino acids, cysteine through phenylalanine. Only the CDR3 part of the read is kept: 36 bases, read in frame from the first base. Repertoires were sampled multiple times during chemoradiotherapy, which allowed clonal expansion in the tumor microenvironment to be followed. Library preparation used the immunoSEQ multiplex PCR assay. As stored in TCRdb, this immuneACCESS dataset retains in-frame rearrangements with V and J assigned. A fraction of the clones does not appear; measured against another copy, unresolved V genes explain less than half of the discrepancy, and the remainder lacks a known reason. The sample table holds some 12,000 clones, of which almost 90% were seen once. About 2.5% of the sample belongs to the ten largest clones.

Study-wide conclusions, independent of this receptor: The functional definition of HPV-specific T cells was derived from only a couple of HPV16-positive patients, and the survival association was reported for HPV16-positive patients. In HPV16-positive patients, expansion of HPV-responsive T cells during chemoradiotherapy was found to be associated with improved recurrence-free survival. Expansion of candidate HPV-specific clones and E7-related TCR motifs was observed in the tumor microenvironment during treatment, whereas no such expansion was observed for non-HPV-specific T cells.

In this chain, TRBV9 is recombined with TRBJ2-3; the D segment cannot be called with confidence. The sample here was taken from a patient who underwent chemoradiotherapy. The receptor was isolated from a human donor with HPV-associated anogenital cancer. CDR3 sequence: CASSYIDDTQYF. The DNA sequence is TGTGCCAGCAGCTACATAGACGATACGCAGTATTTT.